This TCR beta chain was sequenced for a study of T-cell reconstitution after alpha-beta-depleted transplantation in children. The CDR3 length is 16 residues. The germline CDR1 and CDR2 sequences are DFQATT and SNEGSKA (reference sequence). V shed 0 bases and J 2 bases; nucleotides not matched to a gene: 9. This sample's TCRbeta library carried unique molecular identifier barcodes. TCRdb re-called the PCR reads through MiXCR, storing one row per CDR3 protein. Of around 600,000 distinct CDR3 sequences listed, more than 9% were seen once; the top ten hold roughly 4%. Sequenced here: PBMCs from the stem cell graft donor, sampled from the stem cell graft. The receptor was isolated from a human donor who donated a stem cell graft to a child with acute myeloid leukemia. The chain carries TRBV20-1 and TRBJ2-5; 7 bases are shared with TRBD2. The DNA for the CDR3 is TGCAGTGCTAGAGAATTCGCGGGGGAGGTGCAAGAGACCCAGTACTTC. It specifies CSAREFAGEVQETQYF.